Listed below are T cell receptor beta chains from one sample, sequenced in a study of CD4 T cells in relation to SARS-CoV-2 and coronaviruses. Sequencing was performed with immunoSEQ multiplex PCR; in TCRdb, only in-frame clones are kept and a portion is missing. The data hold 10,000 to 13,000 clones, with 84% observed a single time. No cognate antigen is known for these TCRs. Specimen: CD4+ T cells from PBMCs, cultured in vitro. Source of these receptors: a human donor in good health. Both conserved end residues are part of each CDR3. A D gene is named only where the DNA matches it firmly. Size is omitted from some rows. Given values are once, few, many or a class for expanded clones.

>TRBV5-4|.|.|TRBJ1-1
CASSLGRGNTEAFF
TGTGCCAGCAGCTTGGGGCGGGGGAACACTGAAGCTTTCTTT
>TRBV5-1|.|TRBD1|TRBJ1-1
CASSLRDRDTEAFF
TGCGCCAGCAGCCTCCGGGACAGGGACACTGAAGCTTTCTTT
>TRBV7-2|.|.|TRBJ2-7
CASSLEGGAYEQYF
TGTGCCAGCAGCTTAGAGGGAGGAGCCTACGAGCAGTACTTC
>TRBV7-2|.|TRBD2|TRBJ2-5
CASSLGGSGGAFETQYF
TGTGCCAGCAGCTTAGGGGGTAGCGGGGGGGCCTTTGAGACCCAGTACTTC
>TRBV4-3|.|TRBD2|TRBJ2-5
CASSPEAGGARETQYF
TGCGCCAGCAGCCCCGAAGCGGGGGGGGCCCGGGAGACCCAGTACTTC
>TRBV7-9|.|.|TRBJ2-3
CASSLEAGGTDTQYF
TGTGCCAGCAGCTTAGAGGCAGGGGGCACAGATACGCAGTATTTT
>TRBV19|.|.|TRBJ1-1
CASSYRDGGTEAFF
TGTGCCAGTAGTTACCGGGACGGAGGGACTGAAGCTTTCTTT
>TRBV4-3|.|TRBD2|TRBJ2-1
CASSQEGTSSYNEQFF
TGCGCCAGCAGCCAAGAGGGGACTAGCAGCTACAATGAGCAGTTCTTC
>TRBV4-2|once|TRBD1|TRBJ2-7
CASSQGTGHYEQYF
TGTGCCAGCAGCCAGGGGACAGGTCACTACGAGCAGTACTTC
>TRBV5-4|.|.|TRBJ1-1
CASSPQGGFGRNTEAFF
TGTGCCAGCAGCCCCCAAGGCGGATTCGGGAGGAACACTGAAGCTTTCTTT
>TRBV7-2|.|.|TRBJ1-1
CASSLVARANTEAFF
TGTGCCAGCAGCTTAGTTGCACGAGCCAACACTGAAGCTTTCTTT
>TRBV7-9|.|TRBD1|TRBJ1-2
CASSLAGQGSGGYTF
TGTGCCAGCAGCTTAGCCGGACAGGGGTCTGGTGGCTACACCTTC
>TRBV12-5|.|TRBD1|TRBJ1-2
CASGFPGQGRSGYTF
TGTGCTAGTGGTTTCCCGGGACAGGGGAGGAGTGGCTACACCTTC
>TRBV21-1|.|.|TRBJ2-7
CASSKEGGLTEQYF
TGTGCCAGCAGCAAAGAGGGCGGGCTAACCGAGCAGTACTTC
>TRBV5-5|.|TRBD2|TRBJ2-4
CASSLAGSGGPGIQYF
TGTGCCAGCAGCTTGGCCGGGTCGGGGGGGCCGGGCATTCAGTACTTC
>TRBV3-1/TRBV3-2|.|TRBD1|TRBJ1-4
CASSLRQGNEKLFF
TGTGCCAGCAGCCTACGACAGGGGAATGAAAAACTGTTTTTT
>TRBV18|.|TRBD1|TRBJ2-6
CASSPLPRDRLFSGANVLTF
TGTGCCAGCTCACCTCTACCCCGGGACAGGCTATTCTCTGGGGCCAACGTCCTGACTTTC
>TRBV7-9|.|.|TRBJ2-5
CASSHAGSLKETQYF
TGTGCCAGCAGCCATGCAGGCAGCTTGAAAGAGACCCAGTACTTC
>TRBV30|few|.|TRBJ1-6
CAWRGAKRGGNSPLHF
TGTGCCTGGAGAGGGGCCAAAAGGGGTGGGAATTCACCCCTCCACTTT
>TRBV19|medium-sized|.|TRBJ2-3
CASSTTGTSTDTQYF
TGTGCCAGTAGTACTACAGGTACTAGCACAGATACGCAGTATTTT
>TRBV6-1|.|TRBD1|TRBJ1-1
CASSDGQGSTEAFF
TGTGCCAGCAGTGACGGACAGGGGAGCACTGAAGCTTTCTTT
>TRBV18|.|TRBD2|TRBJ2-1
CASSRSGGTNYNEQFF
TGTGCCAGCTCCCGGAGCGGGGGGACTAATTACAATGAGCAGTTCTTC
>TRBV2|.|.|TRBJ2-7
CANSGVGYNEQYF
TGTGCCAACTCAGGGGTTGGATATAACGAGCAGTACTTC
>TRBV24-1|.|.|TRBJ1-1
CALKRSDTEAFF
TGTGCCTTAAAAAGGAGCGACACTGAAGCTTTCTTT
>TRBV19|once|TRBD1|TRBJ1-5
CASRDRADQPQHF
TGTGCCAGTAGGGACAGGGCGGACCAGCCCCAGCATTTT
>TRBV4-3|.|.|TRBJ1-2
CASSQGTGYGYTF
TGCGCCAGCAGCCAAGGCACGGGCTATGGCTACACCTTC
>TRBV11-2|.|TRBD2|TRBJ2-3
CASSLGGLESTDTQYF
TGTGCCAGCAGCTTAGGGGGACTAGAGAGCACAGATACGCAGTATTTT
>TRBV10-1|.|TRBD1|TRBJ2-7
CASSDTGTVYEQYF
TGCGCCAGCAGTGACACCGGGACAGTCTACGAGCAGTACTTC
>TRBV30|.|.|TRBJ1-2
CAWSGGGGYTF
TGTGCCTGGAGCGGGGGGGGTGGCTACACCTTC
>TRBV19|.|.|TRBJ1-2
CASSIASGRHYGYTF
TGTGCCAGTAGTATAGCCTCTGGACGGCACTATGGCTACACCTTC
>TRBV29-1|few|TRBD1|TRBJ2-3
CSVRQGGTDTQYF
TGCAGCGTGAGACAGGGAGGCACAGATACGCAGTATTTT
>TRBV18|few|TRBD2|TRBJ2-7
CASSRGGQGTYEQYF
TGTGCCAGCTCTCGGGGGGGGCAGGGGACCTACGAGCAGTACTTC
>TRBV14|.|TRBD2|TRBJ2-1
CASSQTRASGGHEQFF
TGTGCCAGCAGCCAGACGAGGGCTAGCGGCGGACATGAGCAGTTCTTC
>TRBV4-2|.|TRBD2|TRBJ2-2
CASSQGGLAGGTNTGELFF
TGTGCCAGCAGCCAAGGGGGCCTAGCGGGAGGAACAAACACCGGGGAGCTGTTTTTT
>TRBV4-1|.|TRBD2|TRBJ2-5
CASSRNPAGVKEETQYF
TGCGCCAGCAGTCGAAACCCAGCGGGGGTAAAAGAAGAGACCCAGTACTTC
>TRBV6-5|.|TRBD1|TRBJ1-1
CASGPWGQEDTEAFF
TGTGCCAGCGGCCCGTGGGGACAGGAAGACACTGAAGCTTTCTTT
>TRBV6-1|.|.|TRBJ2-5
CASSEASRWETQYF
TGTGCCAGCAGTGAGGCTAGCCGGTGGGAGACCCAGTACTTC
>TRBV5-1|.|.|TRBJ2-3
CASSLGGSTAFTSTDTQYF
TGCGCCAGCAGCTTGGGAGGAAGCACTGCCTTTACTAGCACAGATACGCAGTATTTT
>TRBV4-1|.|.|TRBJ1-3
CASSPARVSSGNTIYF
TGCGCCAGCAGCCCCGCCCGGGTTTCCTCTGGAAACACCATATATTTT
>TRBV18|.|TRBD1|TRBJ2-7
CASSTGQGSEQYF
TGTGCCAGCTCAACGGGACAGGGTAGTGAGCAGTACTTC
>TRBV4-3|.|.|TRBJ1-1
CASSQDGGIAEAFF
TGCGCCAGCAGCCAAGATGGAGGGATCGCTGAAGCTTTCTTT
>TRBV9|.|.|TRBJ2-5
CASSRGDSGGETQYF
TGTGCCAGCAGCCGGGGGGACAGCGGGGGAGAGACCCAGTACTTC
>TRBV4-2|.|.|TRBJ1-3
CASSQESQKDSGNTIYF
TGTGCCAGCAGCCAAGAGAGTCAGAAAGACTCTGGAAACACCATATATTTT
>TRBV3-1/TRBV3-2|.|.|TRBJ2-1
CASSLLPGQSYNEQFF
TGTGCCAGCAGCCTCCTACCGGGCCAGAGTTACAATGAGCAGTTCTTC
>TRBV6-5|.|.|TRBJ1-4
CASSFNWEDEKLFF
TGTGCCAGCAGTTTCAACTGGGAAGACGAAAAACTGTTTTTT
>TRBV9|.|.|TRBJ2-3
CASSVVEGGRGDTQYF
TGTGCCAGCAGCGTAGTCGAGGGGGGCCGGGGAGATACGCAGTATTTT
>TRBV11-2|.|.|TRBJ1-2
CASSFRGNYGYTF
TGTGCCAGCAGCTTCCGCGGGAACTATGGCTACACCTTC
>TRBV10-2|.|.|TRBJ2-7
CASGYYYRDEQYF
TGCGCCAGCGGCTACTACTACCGCGACGAGCAGTACTTC
>TRBV11-2|.|.|TRBJ2-1
CASSFGTPSYNEQFF
TGTGCCAGCAGCTTCGGGACTCCTTCCTACAATGAGCAGTTCTTC
>TRBV3-1/TRBV3-2|.|TRBD2|TRBJ2-1
CASSQGGNEQFF
TGTGCCAGCAGCCAGGGAGGGAATGAGCAGTTCTTC
>TRBV27|.|.|TRBJ2-2
CASSTPGGAAGNTGELFF
TGTGCCAGCAGCACTCCGGGCGGCGCGGCAGGGAACACCGGGGAGCTGTTTTTT
>TRBV7-8|few|.|TRBJ2-1
CASSIVRQTPNNEQFF
TGTGCCAGCAGCATAGTGAGACAGACTCCTAACAATGAGCAGTTCTTC
>TRBV19|once|TRBD2|TRBJ2-5
CASSIGTSEGETQYF
TGTGCCAGTAGTATAGGAACTAGCGAAGGAGAGACCCAGTACTTC
>TRBV6-5|.|.|TRBJ2-7
CASYTGAAQRYEQYF
TGTGCCAGCTATACGGGGGCGGCACAGCGCTACGAGCAGTACTTC